This T cell receptor (beta chain) was identified during a study of early T cells in non-severe SARS-CoV-2 infection. TCRdb itself ran the 5' RACE reads through MiXCR, one entry per CDR3 protein. This sample has 45,000 to 65,000 distinct CDR3 sequences, with 9.5% to 11% found just once. This clonotype occurred a few times. V dropped 3 bases and J dropped 7 bases, with 13 bases sitting between them. The germline gives CDR1 DFQATT, CDR2 SNEGSKA (reference sequence). The CDR3 is 13 amino acids. The sequence derives from an adult who was a healthcare worker with PCR-confirmed SARS-CoV-2 infection or an uninfected control (not recorded which). V and J are TRBV20-1 and TRBJ1-5; D not certain. The sample was whole blood. The CDR3 is CSARTGVGQPQHF. DNA of the CDR3: TGCAGTGCTAGGACCGGGGTTGGGCAGCCCCAGCATTTT.